Listed below are T cell receptor beta chains from one sample, sequenced in a study of cytomegalovirus exposure and HLA in healthy donors. The table came from immunoSEQ multiplex PCR; TCRdb's copy has only in-frame clones and leaves some out. The profile shows some 180,000 clones, about 77% of them singletons. Sequenced sample: PBMCs. The receptors were gathered from a female donor in good health and CMV-seronegative. Both conserved end residues are part of each CDR3. A D gene is named only where the DNA matches it firmly. Clone size is stated in some rows and not others, as once, few, many or a class when expanded.

abundance: once
d_gene: TRBD2
j_gene: TRBJ2-1
v_gene: TRBV5-4
len: 15
CDR3aa: CASSAGLAASNEQFF
CDR3nt: TGTGCCAGCAGCGCGGGACTAGCGGCCTCCAATGAGCAGTTCTTC

abundance: -
d_gene: -
j_gene: TRBJ1-2
v_gene: TRBV5-1
len: 13
CDR3aa: CASSLAGVEGYTF
CDR3nt: TGCGCCAGCAGCTTGGCAGGGGTTGAGGGCTACACCTTC

abundance: few
d_gene: TRBD1
j_gene: TRBJ1-5
v_gene: TRBV10-3
len: 13
CDR3aa: CAIGTGAYQPQHF
CDR3nt: TGTGCCATCGGGACAGGGGCTTATCAGCCCCAGCATTTT

abundance: -
d_gene: -
j_gene: TRBJ2-3
v_gene: TRBV18
len: 16
CDR3aa: CASSATSGSSTDTQYF
CDR3nt: TGTGCCAGCTCAGCTACTAGTGGGAGCAGCACAGATACGCAGTATTTT

abundance: -
d_gene: TRBD2
j_gene: TRBJ2-1
v_gene: TRBV5-1
len: 15
CDR3aa: CASSSLAGGYNEQFF
CDR3nt: TGCGCCAGCAGCTCTCTAGCGGGGGGTTACAATGAGCAGTTCTTC

abundance: -
d_gene: -
j_gene: TRBJ2-1
v_gene: TRBV6-5
len: 13
CDR3aa: CASRRGLQNEQFF
CDR3nt: TGTGCCAGCAGACGGGGACTCCAAAATGAGCAGTTCTTC

abundance: -
d_gene: -
j_gene: TRBJ2-1
v_gene: TRBV6-1
len: 12
CDR3aa: CASSEISRSGFF
CDR3nt: TGTGCCAGCAGTGAGATAAGCCGTAGTGGGTTCTTC

abundance: few
d_gene: -
j_gene: TRBJ1-2
v_gene: TRBV2
len: 10
CDR3aa: CAGGEFGYTF
CDR3nt: TGTGCCGGGGGGGAGTTTGGCTACACCTTC

abundance: once
d_gene: TRBD2
j_gene: TRBJ2-1
v_gene: TRBV11-2
len: 14
CDR3aa: CASSWVAGENEQFF
CDR3nt: TGTGCCAGCAGCTGGGTAGCGGGAGAGAATGAGCAGTTCTTC

abundance: once
d_gene: -
j_gene: TRBJ1-3
v_gene: TRBV28
len: 16
CDR3aa: CASKAPRWGVGNTIYF
CDR3nt: TGTGCCAGCAAGGCGCCACGTTGGGGGGTTGGAAACACCATATATTTT

abundance: -
d_gene: TRBD2
j_gene: TRBJ2-1
v_gene: TRBV28
len: 15
CDR3aa: CASSLIAGGKNEQFF
CDR3nt: TGTGCCAGCAGTTTAATAGCGGGAGGGAAAAATGAGCAGTTCTTC

abundance: -
d_gene: TRBD1
j_gene: TRBJ1-2
v_gene: TRBV5-6
len: 13
CDR3aa: CASSRDSLYGYTF
CDR3nt: TGTGCCAGCAGCCGGGACAGCCTTTATGGCTACACCTTC

abundance: -
d_gene: -
j_gene: TRBJ2-3
v_gene: TRBV7-6
len: 16
CDR3aa: CASSPGGRLSTDTQYF
CDR3nt: TGTGCCAGCAGTCCCGGGGGTCGTCTGAGCACAGATACGCAGTATTTT

abundance: -
d_gene: -
j_gene: TRBJ2-1
v_gene: TRBV2
len: 15
CDR3aa: CASSEVRVSYNEQFF
CDR3nt: TGTGCCAGCAGTGAGGTCAGGGTCTCCTACAATGAGCAGTTCTTC

abundance: -
d_gene: TRBD1
j_gene: TRBJ1-4
v_gene: TRBV11-2
len: 14
CDR3aa: CASSLAGTEKKLFF
CDR3nt: TGTGCCAGCAGCTTAGCCGGGACAGAGAAAAAACTGTTTTTT

abundance: few
d_gene: TRBD1
j_gene: TRBJ2-6
v_gene: TRBV5-6
len: 15
CDR3aa: CASSTRGLGANVLTF
CDR3nt: TGTGCCAGCAGCACCAGGGGGCTAGGGGCCAACGTCCTGACTTTC

abundance: -
d_gene: -
j_gene: TRBJ1-2
v_gene: TRBV10-3
len: 14
CDR3aa: CAIYREGVNYGYTF
CDR3nt: TGTGCCATCTATCGGGAGGGAGTTAACTATGGCTACACCTTC

abundance: -
d_gene: TRBD2
j_gene: TRBJ2-7
v_gene: TRBV4-1
len: 13
CDR3aa: CASSEWEGYEQYF
CDR3nt: TGCGCCAGCAGCGAGTGGGAGGGCTACGAGCAGTACTTC

abundance: -
d_gene: TRBD2
j_gene: TRBJ2-7
v_gene: TRBV5-4
len: 15
CDR3aa: CASSSAVAGRSEQYF
CDR3nt: TGTGCCAGCAGCTCGGCGGTAGCGGGGAGAAGCGAGCAGTACTTC

abundance: -
d_gene: TRBD1
j_gene: TRBJ2-2
v_gene: TRBV7-9
len: 14
CDR3aa: CASSLTGTTGELFF
CDR3nt: TGTGCCAGCAGCTTGACAGGGACCACCGGGGAGCTGTTTTTT

abundance: once
d_gene: TRBD1
j_gene: TRBJ2-7
v_gene: TRBV27
len: 15
CDR3aa: CASSADRAGAYEQYF
CDR3nt: TGTGCCAGCAGTGCGGACAGGGCGGGCGCCTACGAGCAGTACTTC

abundance: -
d_gene: TRBD2
j_gene: TRBJ2-3
v_gene: TRBV9
len: 16
CDR3aa: CASSVIGSGMADTQYF
CDR3nt: TGTGCCAGCAGCGTAATAGGTAGCGGGATGGCAGATACGCAGTATTTT

abundance: -
d_gene: -
j_gene: TRBJ2-2
v_gene: TRBV9
len: 16
CDR3aa: CASSVEGTGVSGELFF
CDR3nt: TGTGCCAGCAGCGTAGAGGGGACGGGGGTGTCCGGGGAGCTGTTTTTT

abundance: few
d_gene: TRBD1
j_gene: TRBJ2-2
v_gene: TRBV30
len: 15
CDR3aa: CAWRVQGSDTGELFF
CDR3nt: TGTGCCTGGAGAGTACAGGGGTCGGACACCGGGGAGCTGTTTTTT

abundance: -
d_gene: TRBD1
j_gene: TRBJ2-7
v_gene: TRBV7-2
len: 13
CDR3aa: CASSTDREGVQYF
CDR3nt: TGTGCCAGCAGCACGGACAGGGAAGGAGTGCAGTACTTC

abundance: -
d_gene: -
j_gene: TRBJ2-1
v_gene: TRBV6-6
len: 13
CDR3aa: CASTKQIYNEQFF
CDR3nt: TGTGCCAGCACGAAACAGATCTACAATGAGCAGTTCTTC

abundance: few
d_gene: -
j_gene: TRBJ2-7
v_gene: TRBV6-6
len: 9
CDR3aa: CASGEFQYF
CDR3nt: TGTGCCAGCGGAGAGTTTCAGTACTTC

abundance: -
d_gene: TRBD1
j_gene: TRBJ1-1
v_gene: TRBV2
len: 15
CDR3aa: CASSAPGTGITEAFF
CDR3nt: TGTGCCAGCAGTGCCCCCGGGACAGGGATTACTGAAGCTTTCTTT

abundance: -
d_gene: -
j_gene: TRBJ1-6
v_gene: TRBV27
len: 13
CDR3aa: CASSLGPRSPLHF
CDR3nt: TGTGCCAGCAGTTTAGGGCCCAGGTCACCCCTCCACTTT

abundance: -
d_gene: TRBD1
j_gene: TRBJ2-2
v_gene: TRBV29-1
len: 14
CDR3aa: CSAQTGVNTGELFF
CDR3nt: TGCAGCGCTCAGACAGGGGTGAACACCGGGGAGCTGTTTTTT

abundance: -
d_gene: -
j_gene: TRBJ2-1
v_gene: TRBV4-3
len: 17
CDR3aa: CASSQDAFRATGNEQFF
CDR3nt: TGCGCCAGCAGCCAAGATGCCTTCAGGGCAACAGGGAATGAGCAGTTCTTC

abundance: -
d_gene: -
j_gene: TRBJ1-1
v_gene: TRBV7-9
len: 13
CDR3aa: CASSSTGPTEAFF
CDR3nt: TGTGCCAGCAGTTCAACAGGGCCCACTGAAGCTTTCTTT

abundance: -
d_gene: -
j_gene: TRBJ1-2
v_gene: TRBV5-5
len: 13
CDR3aa: CASRQDRFYGYTF
CDR3nt: TGTGCCAGCAGACAGGACAGATTCTATGGCTACACCTTC

abundance: -
d_gene: -
j_gene: TRBJ1-5
v_gene: TRBV5-4
len: 15
CDR3aa: CASSLGQISNQPQHF
CDR3nt: TGTGCCAGCAGCTTGGGACAGATAAGCAATCAGCCCCAGCATTTT

abundance: -
d_gene: TRBD2
j_gene: TRBJ2-1
v_gene: TRBV6-5
len: 12
CDR3aa: CASSYPSGKTFF
CDR3nt: TGTGCCAGCAGTTACCCTAGCGGGAAGACGTTCTTC

abundance: -
d_gene: -
j_gene: TRBJ2-1
v_gene: TRBV5-1
len: 14
CDR3aa: CASSLRDTYNEQFF
CDR3nt: TGCGCCAGCAGCTTAAGAGACACTTACAATGAGCAGTTCTTC

abundance: few
d_gene: TRBD2
j_gene: TRBJ2-7
v_gene: TRBV5-1
len: 16
CDR3aa: CASSLGTSGGAYEQYF
CDR3nt: TGCGCCAGCAGCTTGGGGACTAGCGGGGGGGCCTACGAGCAGTACTTC

abundance: -
d_gene: -
j_gene: TRBJ2-5
v_gene: TRBV7-3
len: 14
CDR3aa: CASSFRAGKETQYF
CDR3nt: TGTGCCAGCAGCTTCCGGGCCGGGAAAGAGACCCAGTACTTC

abundance: -
d_gene: -
j_gene: TRBJ2-1
v_gene: TRBV4-2
len: 16
CDR3aa: CASSQGLDAGADEQFF
CDR3nt: TGTGCCAGCAGCCAAGGGCTGGACGCAGGGGCCGATGAGCAGTTCTTC

abundance: -
d_gene: TRBD1
j_gene: TRBJ1-6
v_gene: TRBV5-8
len: 17
CDR3aa: CASSLDRRTGKNSPLHF
CDR3nt: TGTGCCAGCAGCTTGGACCGACGGACAGGGAAGAATTCACCCCTCCACTTT

abundance: -
d_gene: -
j_gene: TRBJ2-7
v_gene: TRBV6-5
len: 14
CDR3aa: CASSYSPGPYEQYF
CDR3nt: TGTGCCAGCAGTTACTCGCCAGGGCCCTACGAGCAGTACTTC

abundance: -
d_gene: -
j_gene: TRBJ2-7
v_gene: TRBV6-1
len: 12
CDR3aa: CASAGQYYEQYF
CDR3nt: TGTGCCAGCGCGGGACAGTACTACGAGCAGTACTTC

abundance: -
d_gene: -
j_gene: TRBJ2-7
v_gene: TRBV5-1
len: 14
CDR3aa: CASSLEGGSYEQYF
CDR3nt: TGCGCCAGCAGCTTGGAAGGGGGCTCCTACGAGCAGTACTTC

abundance: -
d_gene: -
j_gene: TRBJ2-7
v_gene: TRBV6-5
len: 13
CDR3aa: CASSQVYTYEQYF
CDR3nt: TGTGCCAGCAGTCAAGTGTACACCTACGAGCAGTACTTC

abundance: -
d_gene: TRBD2
j_gene: TRBJ2-7
v_gene: TRBV29-1
len: 12
CDR3aa: CSARLAGYEQYF
CDR3nt: TGCAGCGCCCGACTAGCGGGGTACGAGCAGTACTTC

abundance: few
d_gene: -
j_gene: TRBJ2-2
v_gene: TRBV19
len: 15
CDR3aa: CASSIDGGGTGELFF
CDR3nt: TGTGCCAGTAGTATAGACGGGGGTGGCACCGGGGAGCTGTTTTTT

abundance: -
d_gene: -
j_gene: TRBJ1-2
v_gene: TRBV30
len: 17
CDR3aa: CAWSSIKQGEDNYGYTF
CDR3nt: TGTGCCTGGAGTAGTATCAAACAGGGTGAGGATAACTATGGCTACACCTTC

abundance: -
d_gene: -
j_gene: TRBJ1-6
v_gene: TRBV30
len: 14
CDR3aa: CAWSVYRENSPLHF
CDR3nt: TGTGCCTGGAGTGTCTACAGGGAAAATTCACCCCTCCACTTT

abundance: -
d_gene: TRBD2
j_gene: TRBJ2-7
v_gene: TRBV28
len: 14
CDR3aa: CASKPPGLSYEQYF
CDR3nt: TGTGCCAGCAAGCCTCCGGGACTATCCTACGAGCAGTACTTC

abundance: -
d_gene: TRBD2
j_gene: TRBJ2-3
v_gene: TRBV6-1
len: 16
CDR3aa: CASSELSGGRTDTQYF
CDR3nt: TGTGCCAGCAGTGAATTATCGGGGGGGCGCACAGATACGCAGTATTTT